This TCR beta chain was captured by sequencing in a study of immune characteristics of hereditary and idiopathic chronic pancreatitis. Total pancreatectomy with islet autotransplantation was the source of the chronic pancreatitis pancreas tissue. Measured with immunoSEQ multiplex PCR; TCRdb has only the in-frame clones, and not every one. The table records some 15,000 clones, less than 75% of them present only once. This clone showed up just a few times. Deletions cut 6 bases from V and 5 bases from J, with 14 bases between. Germline V lookup: CDR1 GTSNPN, CDR2 SVGIG (reference sequence). There are 14 residues in the CDR3.

Material: pancreas tissue with hereditary chronic pancreatitis. The TCR was taken from a human donor with chronic pancreatitis. The gene calls are TRBV30 and TRBJ1-6; D is unclear. The CDR3 here is CACNTGVDNSPLHF. The DNA for the CDR3 is TGTGCCTGCAATACGGGAGTTGATAATTCACCCCTCCACTTT.